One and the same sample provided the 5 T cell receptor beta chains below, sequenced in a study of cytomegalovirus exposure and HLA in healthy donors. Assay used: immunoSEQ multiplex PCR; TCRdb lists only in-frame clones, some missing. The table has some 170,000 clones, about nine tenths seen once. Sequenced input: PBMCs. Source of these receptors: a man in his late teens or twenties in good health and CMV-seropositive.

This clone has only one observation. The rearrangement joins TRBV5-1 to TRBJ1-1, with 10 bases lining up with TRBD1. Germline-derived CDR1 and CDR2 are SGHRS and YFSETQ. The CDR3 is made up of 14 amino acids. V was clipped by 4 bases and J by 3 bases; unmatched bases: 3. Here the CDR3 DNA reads TGCGCCAGCAGCCAGGGACAGGGGTACACTGAAGCTTTCTTT. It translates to CASSQGQGYTEAFF.

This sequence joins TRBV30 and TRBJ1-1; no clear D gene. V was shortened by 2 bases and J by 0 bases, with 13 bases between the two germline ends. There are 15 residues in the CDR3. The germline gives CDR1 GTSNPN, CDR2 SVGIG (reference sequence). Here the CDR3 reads CAWSFWAGMNTEAFF. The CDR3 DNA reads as TGTGCCTGGAGTTTTTGGGCGGGAATGAACACTGAAGCTTTCTTT.

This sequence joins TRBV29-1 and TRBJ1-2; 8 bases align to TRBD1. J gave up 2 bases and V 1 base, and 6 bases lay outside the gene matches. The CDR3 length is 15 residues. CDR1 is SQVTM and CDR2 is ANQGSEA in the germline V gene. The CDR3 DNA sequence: TGCAGCGTTGAAGGAAGACAGGGGACCAACTATGGCTACACCTTC. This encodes CSVEGRQGTNYGYTF.

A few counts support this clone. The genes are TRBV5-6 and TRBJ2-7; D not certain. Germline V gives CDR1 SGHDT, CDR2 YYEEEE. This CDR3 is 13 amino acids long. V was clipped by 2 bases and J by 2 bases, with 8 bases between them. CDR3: CASSFREAYEQYF. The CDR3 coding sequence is TGTGCCAGCAGCTTTCGCGAAGCCTACGAGCAGTACTTC.

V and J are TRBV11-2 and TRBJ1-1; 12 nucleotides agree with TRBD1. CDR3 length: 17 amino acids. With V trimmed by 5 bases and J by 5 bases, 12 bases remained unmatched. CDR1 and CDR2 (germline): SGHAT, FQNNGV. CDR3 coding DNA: TGTGCCAGCAGCCCCGGGACAGGGGGCGCAGGGAGAACTGAAGCTTTCTTT. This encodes CASSPGTGGAGRTEAFF.